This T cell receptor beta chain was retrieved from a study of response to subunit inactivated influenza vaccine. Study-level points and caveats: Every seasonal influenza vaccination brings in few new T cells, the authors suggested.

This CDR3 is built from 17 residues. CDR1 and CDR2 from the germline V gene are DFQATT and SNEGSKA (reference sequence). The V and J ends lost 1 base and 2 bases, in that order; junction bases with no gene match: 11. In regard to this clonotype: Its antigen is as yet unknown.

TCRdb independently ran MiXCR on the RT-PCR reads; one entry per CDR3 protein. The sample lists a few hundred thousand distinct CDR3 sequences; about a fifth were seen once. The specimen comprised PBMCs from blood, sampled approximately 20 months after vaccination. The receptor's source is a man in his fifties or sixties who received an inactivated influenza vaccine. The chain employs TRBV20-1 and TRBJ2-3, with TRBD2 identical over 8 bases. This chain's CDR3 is CSARGSPSGPNTDTQYF. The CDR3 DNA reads TGCAGTGCTAGAGGTAGCCCTAGCGGGCCCAACACAGATACGCAGTATTTT.